This T cell receptor beta chain was profiled in a study of PD-L1 blockade in urothelial cancer. Study-wide background: Patients had been given 0 to 3 earlier chemotherapy regimens. Analyzed time points were 3 weeks (second dose) and 6 weeks after therapy began.

The time point was: pretreatment peripheral blood. Urothelial carcinoma in patients was locally advanced or metastatic. Sample numbers ranged from 1 to 8 per patient, encompassing pretreatment and on-treatment collections. CDR3 length: 14 amino acids. Germline-derived CDR1 and CDR2 are SGHAT and FQNNGV. V trimming: 4 bases; J trimming: 7 bases; junction bases outside the gene matches: 7. Measured with immunoSEQ multiplex PCR; TCRdb has only the in-frame clones, and not every one. The table has tens of thousands of clones, 82% seen once. The chain is built from TRBV11-2 and TRBJ1-3; TRBD1 agrees at 7 bases. This specimen was PBMCs, taken around atezolizumab (anti-PD-L1) treatment. The clonotype originates from a man aged 60 to 69 with urothelial cancer. The CDR3 here is CASSSPGTVNTIYF. CDR3 DNA sequence: TGTGCCAGCAGCTCTCCCGGGACAGTCAACACCATATATTTT.